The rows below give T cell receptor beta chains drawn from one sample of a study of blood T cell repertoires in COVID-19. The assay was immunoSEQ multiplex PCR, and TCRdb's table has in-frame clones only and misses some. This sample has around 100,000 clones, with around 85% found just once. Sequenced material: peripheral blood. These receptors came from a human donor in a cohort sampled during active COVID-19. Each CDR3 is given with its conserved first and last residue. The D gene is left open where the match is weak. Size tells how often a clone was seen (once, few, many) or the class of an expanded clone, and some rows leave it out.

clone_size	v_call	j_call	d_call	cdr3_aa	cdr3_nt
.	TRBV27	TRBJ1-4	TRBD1	CASSLRGRVNEKLFF	TGTGCCAGCAGTCTTAGGGGGCGGGTTAATGAAAAACTGTTTTTT
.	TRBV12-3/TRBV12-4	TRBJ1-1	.	CASRVQESTEAFF	TGTGCCAGCAGGGTACAGGAATCCACTGAAGCTTTCTTT
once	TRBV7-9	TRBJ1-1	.	CASSLGGDIAEAFF	TGTGCCAGCAGCTTAGGAGGGGACATAGCTGAAGCTTTCTTT
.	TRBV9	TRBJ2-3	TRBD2	CASSLQAGGPFGAQYF	TGTGCCAGCAGCCTTCAAGCGGGGGGCCCTTTCGGGGCGCAGTATTTT
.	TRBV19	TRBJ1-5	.	CASSAPRGQRNQPQHF	TGTGCCAGTAGTGCCCCGCGGGGGCAGCGCAATCAGCCCCAGCATTTT
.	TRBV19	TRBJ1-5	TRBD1	CASIGTGNQPQHF	TGTGCCAGTATTGGGACAGGGAATCAGCCCCAGCATTTT
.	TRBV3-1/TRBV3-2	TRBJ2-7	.	CASSQQGQFPSYEQYF	TGTGCCAGCAGCCAGCAAGGACAGTTCCCTTCCTACGAGCAGTACTTC
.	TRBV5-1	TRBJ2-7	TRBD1	CASSLAAGTAYEQYF	TGCGCCAGCAGCTTGGCCGCCGGGACAGCCTACGAGCAGTACTTC
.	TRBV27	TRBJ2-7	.	CASRQTGSSYEQYF	TGTGCCAGCAGACAGACAGGAAGCTCCTACGAGCAGTACTTC
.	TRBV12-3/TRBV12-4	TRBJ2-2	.	CASRSSGELFF	TGTGCCAGCAGGTCCTCCGGGGAGCTGTTTTTT
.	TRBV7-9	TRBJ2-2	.	CASTLLRANTGELFF	TGTGCCAGCACATTGCTCCGAGCGAACACCGGGGAGCTGTTTTTT
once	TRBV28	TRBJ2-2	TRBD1	CASSLQGAGELFF	TGTGCCAGCAGTCTCCAGGGGGCCGGGGAGCTGTTTTTT
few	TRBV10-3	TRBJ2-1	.	CAISVGNEQFF	TGTGCCATCAGTGTCGGCAATGAGCAGTTCTTC
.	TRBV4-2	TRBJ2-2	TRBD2	CASSQNGGADTGELFF	TGTGCCAGCAGCCAAAACGGGGGGGCCGACACCGGGGAGCTGTTTTTT
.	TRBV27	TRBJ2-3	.	CASSLSVADTQYF	TGTGCCAGCAGTTTATCAGTAGCCGATACGCAGTATTTT
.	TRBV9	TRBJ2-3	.	CASSVTLGSGDTQYF	TGTGCCAGCAGCGTTACATTAGGGAGTGGGGATACGCAGTATTTT
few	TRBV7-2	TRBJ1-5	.	CASSPLNQPQHF	TGTGCCAGCAGCCCACTAAATCAGCCCCAGCATTTT
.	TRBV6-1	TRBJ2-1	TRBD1	CASSVGQGVTYNEQFF	TGTGCCAGCAGTGTAGGGCAGGGGGTCACCTACAATGAGCAGTTCTTC
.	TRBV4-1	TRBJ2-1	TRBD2	CASSQDRGGGAEQFF	TGCGCCAGCAGCCAAGATCGAGGCGGGGGAGCTGAGCAGTTCTTC
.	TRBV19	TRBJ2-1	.	CACQTGGGSYNEQFF	TGTGCCTGTCAAACCGGGGGTGGCTCCTACAATGAGCAGTTCTTC
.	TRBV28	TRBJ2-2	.	CASMHWTGELFF	TGTGCCAGCATGCACTGGACCGGGGAGCTGTTTTTT
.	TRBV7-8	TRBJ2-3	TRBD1	CASSSRQGGDTQYF	TGTGCCAGCAGCTCCCGACAGGGGGGAGATACGCAGTATTTT
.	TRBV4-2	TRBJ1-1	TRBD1	CASSPLQGIGTEAFF	TGTGCCAGCAGCCCCTTACAGGGGATCGGCACTGAAGCTTTCTTT
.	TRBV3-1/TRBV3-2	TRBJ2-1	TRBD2	CASSQPYTGTTYNEQFF	TGTGCCAGCAGCCAACCTTATACCGGGACTACTTACAATGAGCAGTTCTTC
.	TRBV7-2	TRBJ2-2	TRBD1	CASSSRTGADTGELFF	TGTGCCAGCAGCTCACGGACAGGGGCGGACACCGGGGAGCTGTTTTTT
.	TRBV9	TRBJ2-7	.	CASSPRSGGAYEQYF	TGTGCCAGCAGCCCCCGGTCGGGGGGCGCATACGAGCAGTACTTC
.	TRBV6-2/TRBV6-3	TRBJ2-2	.	CASSYEGAANTGELFF	TGTGCCAGCAGTTACGAAGGGGCGGCGAACACCGGGGAGCTGTTTTTT
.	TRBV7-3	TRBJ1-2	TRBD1	CASSLLPPGQNYGYTF	TGTGCCAGCAGCTTACTACCCCCGGGACAGAACTATGGCTACACCTTC
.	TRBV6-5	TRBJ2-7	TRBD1	CASSYGQGAYEQYF	TGTGCCAGCAGTTACGGACAGGGGGCCTACGAGCAGTACTTC
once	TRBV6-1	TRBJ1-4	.	CASSEISAGNEKLFF	TGTGCCAGCAGTGAAATATCGGCAGGGAATGAAAAACTGTTTTTT
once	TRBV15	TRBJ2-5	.	CATSSPSVSETQYF	TGTGCCACCAGCAGCCCCTCCGTCTCCGAGACCCAGTACTTC
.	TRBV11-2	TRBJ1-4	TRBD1	CASSARTGEKLFF	TGTGCCAGCAGCGCCAGGACAGGGGAAAAGCTGTTTTTT
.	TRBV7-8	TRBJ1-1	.	CASSGRQSLRTEAFF	TGTGCCAGCAGCGGCAGACAGTCTTTGAGGACTGAAGCTTTCTTT
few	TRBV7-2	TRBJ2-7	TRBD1	CASSLGQGYYEQYF	TGTGCCAGCAGCTTAGGACAGGGGTACTACGAGCAGTACTTC
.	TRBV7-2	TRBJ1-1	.	CASSPAPRVEAFF	TGTGCCAGCAGCCCCGCTCCGAGAGTGGAAGCTTTCTTT
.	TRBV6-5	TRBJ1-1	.	CASSYSQGNEAFF	TGTGCCAGCAGTTACTCTCAGGGGAATGAAGCTTTCTTT
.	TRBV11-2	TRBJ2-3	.	CASSLVYTDTQYF	TGTGCCAGCAGCTTAGTCTACACAGATACGCAGTATTTT
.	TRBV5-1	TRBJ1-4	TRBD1	CASSAQGVSSNEKLFF	TGCGCCAGCAGCGCTCAGGGGGTTTCGTCTAATGAAAAACTGTTTTTT
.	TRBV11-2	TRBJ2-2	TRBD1	CASSSAPTGGGELFF	TGTGCCAGCAGCTCCGCCCCGACAGGGGGCGGGGAGCTGTTTTTT
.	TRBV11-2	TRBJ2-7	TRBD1	CASSPPTGGIYEQYF	TGTGCCAGCAGCCCACCGACAGGGGGGATCTACGAGCAGTACTTC
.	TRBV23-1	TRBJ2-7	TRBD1	CASSQSIGQESYEQYF	TGCGCCAGCAGTCAATCGATTGGACAGGAGTCCTACGAGCAGTACTTC
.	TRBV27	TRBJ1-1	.	CASSPLKGDTEAFF	TGTGCCAGCAGTCCGCTGAAGGGGGACACTGAAGCTTTCTTT
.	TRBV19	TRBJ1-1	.	CASSISVNTEAFF	TGTGCCAGTAGTATTTCAGTCAACACTGAAGCTTTCTTT
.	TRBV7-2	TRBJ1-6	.	CASKGLSRSGSYNSPLHF	TGTGCCAGCAAGGGTCTGTCGAGGAGCGGCTCCTATAATTCACCCCTCCACTTT
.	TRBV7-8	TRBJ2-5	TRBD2	CASSRRTRWETQYF	TGTGCCAGCAGCAGGCGGACTAGGTGGGAGACCCAGTACTTC
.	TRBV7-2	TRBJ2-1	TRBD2	CASSSGRGTSVDEQFF	TGTGCCAGCAGCTCGGGGCGGGGGACTAGCGTCGATGAGCAGTTCTTC
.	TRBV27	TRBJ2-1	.	CASSLGTGGYNEQFF	TGTGCCAGCAGTCTCGGGACTGGGGGTTACAATGAGCAGTTCTTC